Listed here are 22 T cell receptor beta chains from one sample, sequenced in a study of Tregs in tolerant kidney transplant recipients. Data came from immunoSEQ multiplex PCR; TCRdb stores just in-frame clones and leaves some out. Of 80,000 to 90,000 clones in the sample, over 85% were seen once. The sequenced sample consisted of CD8+ T cells from blood. The source is a human donor in good health.

The chain links TRBV7-8 to TRBJ2-7; tentatively, D is TRBD1 or TRBD2 (6 bases each). There are 18 residues in the CDR3. Germline CDR1 and CDR2: SGHVS and FQNEAQ. Between the trimmed V and J ends, which lost 7 bases and 0 bases, there was a span of 25 bases. In nucleotides, the CDR3 is TGTGCCAGCACCACAAGGGTTGGGGGGCCAGTGAGCTCCTACGAGCAGTACTTC. The encoded protein is CASTTRVGGPVSSYEQYF.

The genes are TRBV25-1 and TRBJ2-6; D is undetermined. Trimming cost V 10 bases and J 0 bases, with 10 bases left between them. Germline CDR1 MGHDK, CDR2 SYGVNS. The CDR3 totals 14 residues. The chain's CDR3 is CATQQDSGANVLTF. The CDR3 DNA reads TGTGCCACCCAGCAAGACTCTGGGGCCAACGTCCTGACTTTC.

The genes are TRBV11-2 and TRBJ2-7; D is undetermined. Germline CDR1 is SGHAT and CDR2 is FQNNGV. Trimming took 1 base from V and 0 from J, leaving 4 bases between them. The CDR3 spans 13 residues. The CDR3: CASSLGVSYEQYF. In nucleotides, the CDR3 is TGTGCCAGCAGCTTAGGGGTCTCCTACGAGCAGTACTTC.

This chain connects TRBV4-1 to TRBJ2-1; 11 bases line up with TRBD2. With V trimmed by 0 bases and J by 3 bases, 1 base remained unmatched. The CDR3 loop spans 16 amino acids. Germline CDR1 and CDR2: MGHRA and YSYEKL. The CDR3 protein is CASSQELAGVYNEQFF. In DNA, the CDR3 is TGCGCCAGCAGCCAAGAACTAGCGGGGGTCTACAATGAGCAGTTCTTC.

This sequence joins TRBV19 and TRBJ1-1, with D perhaps TRBD1 (5 bases). The CDR3 totals 16 residues. Germline loops: CDR1 LNHDA, CDR2 SQIVND (reference sequence). V lost 0 bases and J lost 0, with 11 bases in between. For the CDR3, the DNA is TGTGCCAGTAGTATAGACAGGGAGGGAGTGAACACTGAAGCTTTCTTT. As protein: CASSIDREGVNTEAFF. Looking up the rest from reference TRBV19 and TRBJ1-1 gives the full variable domain: DGGITQSPKYLFRKEGQNVTLSCEQNLNHDAMYWYRQDPGQGLRLIYYSQIVNDFQKGDIAEGYSVSREKKESFPLTVTSAQKNPTAFYLCASSIDREGVNTEAFFGQGTRLTVV.

The chain carries TRBV19 and TRBJ1-1; D is uncertain. CDR1 LNHDA and CDR2 SQIVND come from the germline V gene (reference sequence). Trimming pared 0 bases from V and 5 bases from J, leaving 7 bases between. CDR3 length: 13 residues. The CDR3 loop is CASSIDLETEAFF. CDR3 coding DNA: TGTGCCAGTAGTATAGATCTGGAAACTGAAGCTTTCTTT.

V usage is TRBV2 and J usage is TRBJ2-3; TRBD1 agrees at 7 bases. The germline CDR1 and CDR2 sequences are SNHLY and FYNNEI. The junction had 6 bases not matched to a gene; V was cut back by 4 bases and J by 2 bases. The CDR3 sequence is 15 residues long. CDR3: CASSGKQGPTDTQYF. In DNA, the CDR3 is TGTGCCAGCAGTGGAAAACAGGGGCCCACAGATACGCAGTATTTT.

The chain joins TRBV5-4 to TRBJ2-7; TRBD2 matches 8 bases. V lost 4 bases to trimming and J lost 5 bases; unmatched junction nucleotides: 11. The germline CDR1 and CDR2 sequences are SGHNT and YYREEE (reference sequence). This CDR3 comprises 15 residues. CDR3 sequence: CASSTGSGTSNEQYF. CDR3 sequence (DNA): TGTGCCAGCAGCACCGGTTCCGGGACTAGTAACGAGCAGTACTTC.

The J gene is TRBJ2-1, the V gene TRBV19; 7 bases line up with TRBD1. This CDR3 is built from 15 residues. Germline CDR1 and CDR2: LNHDA and SQIVND (reference sequence). After removal of 3 bases from V and 5 bases from J, the junction contained 7 bases not matched to a gene. The CDR3 reads CASSIGTEGDNEQFF. CDR3 DNA: TGTGCCAGTAGTATTGGGACAGAGGGGGACAATGAGCAGTTCTTC.

The V call is TRBV29-1, the J call TRBJ1-1, with 7 nucleotides matching TRBD1. Trimming at V came to 7 bases and at J to 5 bases, leaving 13 bases not matched to a gene. Per germline, CDR1 SQVTM and CDR2 ANQGSEA. This CDR3 comprises 14 residues. DNA for the CDR3: TGCAGCGCCGATGGACAGGCTGGGTGGACTGAAGCTTTCTTT. It is translated as CSADGQAGWTEAFF.

This rearrangement joins TRBV27 to TRBJ2-6; D gene unclear. This CDR3 contains 15 residues. V lost 6 bases, J lost 2 bases, and 11 bases lay in between. Looked up from germline, CDR1 is MNHEY and CDR2 is SMNVEV (reference sequence). CDR3 nucleotides: TGTGCCAGCAGCCTCCTCGGCCCTGGGGCCAACGTCCTGACTTTC. Its translation: CASSLLGPGANVLTF.

The genes are TRBV19 and TRBJ1-5, with D perhaps matching TRBD1 (6 bases). This CDR3 region has 13 residues. Trimming shortened V by 5 bases and J by 6 bases, and 11 bases separated the two germline ends. Germline-derived CDR1 and CDR2 are LNHDA and SQIVND (reference sequence). CDR3 sequence (DNA): TGTGCCAGTAGTCCACAGGGCGGTCAGCCCCAGCATTTT. This sequence encodes CASSPQGGQPQHF.

In DNA, the CDR3 is TGCAGCGTTGAAGATCTAGGACAGGGTTACGAGCAGTACTTC. It is translated as CSVEDLGQGYEQYF. The chain couples TRBV29-1 to TRBJ2-7; 8 nucleotides align to TRBD1. The CDR3 sequence is 14 residues long. CDR1 and CDR2 from the germline V gene are SQVTM and ANQGSEA. With V trimmed by 0 bases and J by 4 bases, 5 bases remained unmatched.

This clone showed up just once. V is TRBV4-1 and J is TRBJ1-5; 9 positions agree with TRBD1. The CDR3 covers 18 residues. Trimming at V came to 2 bases and at J to 4 bases, leaving 12 bases not matched to a gene. Germline CDR1 reads MGHRA; CDR2 reads YSYEKL. The chain's CDR3 is CASSQLGTGRWLNQPQHF. Here the CDR3 DNA reads TGCGCCAGCAGCCAATTAGGGACAGGGAGGTGGTTAAATCAGCCCCAGCATTTT.

J is TRBJ1-2 and V is TRBV13; TRBD1 matches 9 bases. The CDR3 has 15 amino acids. V lost 3 bases, J lost 4 bases, and 6 bases stayed unmatched. Germline loops: CDR1 PRHDT, CDR2 FYEKMQ (reference sequence). The CDR3 DNA reads as TGTGCCAGCAGCTTTCGGACAGGGGCCGGCTATGGCTACACCTTC. Translation gives CASSFRTGAGYGYTF.

This clone was seen a handful of times. In the same sample, other DNA sequences code for this CDR3. This sequence joins TRBV6-1 and TRBJ2-7; tentatively, D is TRBD1 (6 bases). CDR1 is MNHNS, CDR2 SASEGT, per germline. The CDR3 is 15 residues long. V dropped 1 base and J dropped 0 bases, with 10 bases sitting between them. CDR3 region: CASSEGGGSSYEQYF. The CDR3 DNA reads as TGTGCCAGCAGTGAAGGAGGGGGAAGCTCCTACGAGCAGTACTTC.

This chain uses TRBV27 with TRBJ2-5, with D unclear. CDR3 length: 11 residues. CDR1 is MNHEY, CDR2 SMNVEV, per germline (reference sequence). Trimming left V 5 bases short and J 5 bases short, with 6 bases between. The CDR3 loop reads CASSDLETQYF. Written as DNA, the CDR3 is TGTGCCAGCAGTGACCTCGAGACCCAGTACTTC.

The genes are TRBV19 and TRBJ2-7; TRBD1 aligns across 12 bases. This CDR3 has 14 residues. The germline CDR1 and CDR2 sequences are LNHDA and SQIVND (reference sequence). J was trimmed by 7 bases and V by 6 bases; bases with no gene match: 7. Here the CDR3 DNA reads TGTGCCAGTAGACCGGGACAGGGGGCATGGGAGCAGTACTTC. Translating gives CASRPGQGAWEQYF. The entire variable domain, with the rest obtained from reference TRBV19 and TRBJ2-7, is as follows: DGGITQSPKYLFRKEGQNVTLSCEQNLNHDAMYWYRQDPGQGLRLIYYSQIVNDFQKGDIAEGYSVSREKKESFPLTVTSAQKNPTAFYLCASRPGQGAWEQYFGPGTRLTVT.

V is TRBV7-9 and J is TRBJ1-4; D possibly corresponds to TRBD1 (6 bases). The CDR3 sequence is 16 residues long. V was trimmed by 5 bases and J by 7 bases, leaving 20 bases between them. CDR1 and CDR2 (germline): SEHNR, FQNEAQ (reference sequence). The DNA for the CDR3 is TGTGCCAGCAGCCCCCGTAACGGCCAGGGGAGTGAAAAACTGTTTTTT. This encodes CASSPRNGQGSEKLFF.

V gene TRBV11-2 combines with J gene TRBJ2-7; 7 bases match TRBD1. This CDR3 region has 15 residues. Germline trimming cut 4 bases from V and 1 base from J; bases unmatched to any gene: 7. Germline CDR1 reads SGHAT; CDR2 reads FQNNGV. This CDR3 is CASSYYRGGSYEQYF. The CDR3 DNA follows: TGTGCCAGCAGCTATTACAGGGGTGGGTCCTACGAGCAGTACTTC.

This chain uses TRBV6-6 with TRBJ1-5; no definite D call. The CDR3 loop spans 14 amino acids. Germline lookup yields CDR1 MNHNY and CDR2 SVGAGI (reference sequence). Trimming cost V 9 bases and J 1 base, with 13 bases left between them. In DNA, the CDR3 is TGTGCCAGTCGAGGAATATTAAGCAATCAGCCCCAGCATTTT. It specifies CASRGILSNQPQHF.

The rearrangement links TRBV29-1 to TRBJ1-1; D is uncertain. The germline gives CDR1 SQVTM, CDR2 ANQGSEA. This CDR3 comprises 14 residues. The V end lost 7 bases, the J end lost 1 base, and 16 bases lay between the germline ends. CDR3 residues: CSAPRVPGNTEAFF. As DNA, the CDR3 is TGCAGCGCTCCTCGGGTCCCAGGGAACACTGAAGCTTTCTTT. The full variable domain, in which reference TRBV29-1 and TRBJ1-1 provide the parts outside the CDR3, is SAVISQKPSRDICQRGTSLTIQCQVDSQVTMMFWYRQQPGQSLTLIATANQGSEATYESGFVIDKFPISRPNLTFSTLTVSNMSPEDSSIYLCSAPRVPGNTEAFFGQGTRLTVV.